Following are 18 T cell receptor beta chains from one sample sequenced in a study of shared clonotypes between healthy human individuals. CD45RO-negative CD8 cells positively selected for CCR7 made up the naive population, which excluded terminally differentiated effector memory CD45RA+ cells. Method: immunoSEQ multiplex PCR; TCRdb's copy keeps in-frame clones and lacks some. The sample includes 550,000 to 650,000 clones, about 96% seen only once; the top ten take 0.11%. Sequenced input: naive CD8+ T cells sorted from blood. The receptor source for this set is a woman aged 30 to 39 in good health.

The chain employs TRBV2 and TRBJ1-5; D ambiguous. This CDR3 is built from 13 residues. V lost 7 bases and J lost 4, with 11 bases in between. Germline CDR1 SNHLY, CDR2 FYNNEI. This chain's CDR3 is CASNPGENQPQHF. In nucleotides, the CDR3 is TGTGCCAGCAATCCCGGAGAAAATCAGCCCCAGCATTTT.

V and J are TRBV7-2 and TRBJ2-7; 10 bases align to TRBD2. The CDR3 totals 15 residues. The ends lost 5 bases at V and 2 bases at J; junction bases unmatched: 6. Per the germline V gene, CDR1 is SGHTA and CDR2 is FQGNSA. The CDR3 protein is CASSIGLAETYEQYF. CDR3 sequence (DNA): TGTGCCAGCAGCATAGGACTAGCGGAAACCTACGAGCAGTACTTC. Filled out from reference TRBV7-2 and TRBJ2-7, the complete variable domain reads GAGVSQSPSNKVTEKGKDVELRCDPISGHTALYWYRQSLGQGLEFLIYFQGNSAPDKSGLPSDRFSAERTGGSVSTLTIQRTQQEDSAVYLCASSIGLAETYEQYFGPGTRLTVT.

The V gene is TRBV27, the J gene TRBJ1-2; D gene unclear. CDR3 length equals 14 residues. V was pared by 6 bases and J by 8 bases, with 19 bases between. Germline lookup yields CDR1 MNHEY and CDR2 SMNVEV (reference sequence). As DNA, the CDR3 is TGTGCCAGCAGCTTCATAGGCGGAAACTCCGGCTACACCTTC. Translation: CASSFIGGNSGYTF.

V is TRBV14 and J is TRBJ2-5; D possibly uses TRBD1 or TRBD2 (5 bases each). CDR1 and CDR2 (germline): SGHDN, FVKESK. The CDR3 extends over 16 amino acids. Between the trimmed V and J ends, which lost 2 bases and 4 bases, there was a span of 17 bases. The CDR3 is CASSQTPGQLRETQYF. The CDR3 region has the DNA TGTGCCAGCAGCCAAACCCCGGGGCAGCTACGAGAGACCCAGTACTTC.

The chain links TRBV7-2 to TRBJ2-5; 10 nucleotides line up with TRBD1. The CDR3 has 15 residues. V was clipped by 5 bases and J by 4 bases; unmatched bases: 7. CDR1 SGHTA and CDR2 FQGNSA come from the germline V gene. The CDR3 DNA is TGTGCCAGCAGCCGTGGACAGGGGGTATTAGAGACCCAGTACTTC. Protein product: CASSRGQGVLETQYF.

This sequence joins TRBV7-9 and TRBJ1-4, with no clear D. The ends were cut back, 5 bases at V and 7 bases at J, with 17 bases in the middle. Germline CDR1 SEHNR, CDR2 FQNEAQ (reference sequence). The CDR3 consists of 15 residues. The CDR3 loop is CASSPTGSEGEKLFF. CDR3 coding DNA: TGTGCCAGCAGCCCAACCGGGTCAGAGGGTGAAAAACTGTTTTTT.

CDR3: CASSLQGAYNEQFF. DNA of the CDR3: TGTGCCAGCAGTTTACAGGGGGCCTACAATGAGCAGTTCTTC. The rearrangement uses TRBV27 and TRBJ2-1, with 7 bases aligning to TRBD1. The CDR3 contains 14 residues. The germline V gene has CDR1 MNHEY and CDR2 SMNVEV (reference sequence). Trimming removed 2 bases from V and 2 bases from J; junction bases left unmatched: 0.

This clone was detected once. In the same sample, other DNA sequences code for this CDR3. The chain combines TRBV11-2 with TRBJ2-7; no firm D call. Trimming cost V 1 base and J 3 bases, with 7 bases left between them. This CDR3 contains 13 residues. Germline CDR1 and CDR2: SGHAT and FQNNGV. CDR3: CASSLGTSYEQYF. CDR3 nucleotides: TGTGCCAGCAGCTTAGGAACCAGCTACGAGCAGTACTTC.

Remarks on this clone: Distinct nucleotide sequences in the sample also encode this CDR3. J is TRBJ2-3 and V is TRBV6-5, with no clear D. This CDR3 has 12 amino acids. Between the trimmed V and J ends, which lost 5 bases and 6 bases, there was a span of 9 bases. Germline V gene sequence: CDR1 MNHEY, CDR2 SVGAGI. As DNA, the CDR3 is TGTGCCAGCAGTCCCGATCAGGATACGCAGTATTTT. Its protein product is CASSPDQDTQYF.

The CDR3 here is CASSAPGGKQFF. For the CDR3, the DNA is TGTGCCAGCAGCGCCCCAGGGGGAAAGCAGTTCTTC. The J gene is TRBJ2-1, the V gene TRBV28; 7 positions agree with TRBD1. The CDR3 covers 12 residues. Germline CDR1 MDHEN, CDR2 SYDVKM. J was trimmed by 11 bases and V by 6 bases; bases with no gene match: 7.

This chain links TRBV19 with TRBJ2-7; TRBD2 matches at 12 bases. J was trimmed by 6 bases and V by 4 bases; bases with no gene match: 4. The CDR3 spans 14 residues. Looked up from germline, CDR1 is LNHDA and CDR2 is SQIVND (reference sequence). The CDR3, as DNA: TGTGCCAGTAGTACGACTAGCGGGAGTGGCGAGCAGTACTTC. Its translation is CASSTTSGSGEQYF.

The chain recombines TRBV27 with TRBJ2-7; D might be TRBD2 (7 bases). Germline V gene data show CDR1 as MNHEY and CDR2 as SMNVEV (reference sequence). V was shortened by 7 bases and J by 1 base, with 14 bases between the two germline ends. This CDR3 is 14 amino acids long. CDR3: CASKAKGGSYEQYF. The CDR3 DNA reads as TGTGCCAGCAAAGCCAAGGGGGGGTCCTACGAGCAGTACTTC.

The chain uses TRBV5-4 and TRBJ1-1, with a possible D match to TRBD1 (5 bases). Looked up from germline, CDR1 is SGHNT and CDR2 is YYREEE (reference sequence). The germline V and J ends were trimmed by 4 bases and 7 bases, with 11 bases remaining between them. CDR3 length: 12 residues. The chain's CDR3 is CASSLTGDEAFF. CDR3 nucleotides: TGTGCCAGCAGCCTAACAGGCGATGAAGCTTTCTTT. The full variable domain, completed using reference TRBV5-4 and TRBJ1-1, is ETGVTQSPTHLIKTRGQQVTLRCSSQSGHNTVSWYQQALGQGPQFIFQYYREEENGRGNFPPRFSGLQFPNYSSELNVNALELDDSALYLCASSLTGDEAFFGQGTRLTVV.

This sequence joins TRBV2 and TRBJ2-7; TRBD1 matches at 7 bases. Trimming took 8 bases from V and 2 from J; bases not matched to a gene: 12. CDR1 and CDR2 from the germline V gene are SNHLY and FYNNEI. The CDR3 covers 15 residues. The CDR3 reads CASGATGTGTYEQYF. The CDR3 nucleotides are TGTGCCAGCGGGGCGACAGGGACCGGGACCTACGAGCAGTACTTC.

V usage is TRBV10-2 and J usage is TRBJ2-3; TRBD1 agrees at 7 bases. Germline V CDR1 and CDR2: WSHSY, SAAADI. The CDR3 consists of 14 residues. V trimming: 6 bases; J trimming: 5 bases; junction bases outside the gene matches: 8. For the CDR3, the DNA is TGCGCCAGCAGACAGGGGCGTTTTATAGATACGCAGTATTTT. As protein: CASRQGRFIDTQYF.

This chain joins TRBV4-1 and TRBJ2-1; the match to TRBD2 covers 8 bases. The CDR3 loop spans 17 amino acids. Germline CDR1 and CDR2: MGHRA and YSYEKL. V gave up 3 bases and J gave up 2 bases; unmatched junction bases: 9. CDR3 DNA sequence: TGCGCCAGCAGCCAGTCACTTACTAGCGGCCCCTACAATGAGCAGTTCTTC. Protein sequence: CASSQSLTSGPYNEQFF.

The chain employs TRBV5-1 and TRBJ2-7, with TRBD2 identical over 8 bases. The junction had 7 bases not matched to a gene; V was cut back by 0 bases and J by 5 bases. This CDR3 has 15 residues. CDR1 is SGHRS and CDR2 is YFSETQ in the germline V gene. CDR3 in amino acids: CASSLVTGGQDEQYF. The DNA for the CDR3 is TGCGCCAGCAGCTTGGTAACGGGAGGGCAGGACGAGCAGTACTTC.

V gene TRBV5-1 combines with J gene TRBJ2-7, with D maybe TRBD1 (5 bases). V was shortened by 4 bases and J by 6 bases, with 14 bases between the two germline ends. The germline gives CDR1 SGHRS, CDR2 YFSETQ. This CDR3 contains 13 residues. The CDR3 sequence: CASSPEGVFEQYF. The CDR3, as DNA: TGCGCCAGCAGCCCCGAAGGGGTCTTCGAGCAGTACTTC. The complete variable domain, with remaining parts taken from reference TRBV5-1 and TRBJ2-7, reads KAGVTQTPRYLIKTRGQQVTLSCSPISGHRSVSWYQQTPGQGLQFLFEYFSETQRNKGNFPGRFSGRQFSNSRSEMNVSTLELGDSALYLCASSPEGVFEQYFGPGTRLTVT.